What follows are 11 T cell receptor beta chains derived from one specimen sequenced in a study of T cells in narcolepsy. Some clones are missing from TCRdb's copy, which holds only in-frame ones; the method was immunoSEQ multiplex PCR. Among tens of thousands of clones listed, approximately 90% were seen once. The sample comprised CD45RA- memory CD4+ T cells from PBMCs. Receptors originate from a human donor with narcolepsy.

This sequence joins TRBV5-4 and TRBJ1-2; D gene ambiguous. Trimming pared 3 bases from V and 5 bases from J, leaving 14 bases between. Germline CDR1 and CDR2: SGHNT and YYREEE (reference sequence). This CDR3 is 14 amino acids long. In DNA form, the CDR3 reads TGTGCCAGCAGCTCACGCGCGGACGGGTATGGCTACACCTTC. Residues: CASSSRADGYGYTF.

This clone was seen a single time. V and J are TRBV6-1 and TRBJ2-3; no firm D call. Per the germline V gene, CDR1 is MNHNS and CDR2 is SASEGT. V was trimmed by 0 bases and J by 2 bases, leaving 6 bases between them. CDR3 size: 14 residues. The CDR3 nucleotides read TGTGCCAGCAGTGAAGCGGGATACACAGATACGCAGTATTTT. Translated: CASSEAGYTDTQYF.

This clone was recorded only once. The CDR3: CSVDQGTYNEQFF. The CDR3 DNA sequence: TGCAGCGTTGACCAGGGAACCTACAATGAGCAGTTCTTC. The V call is TRBV29-1, the J call TRBJ2-1, with D maybe TRBD1 (5 bases). CDR3 length equals 13 residues. Germline CDR1 is SQVTM and CDR2 is ANQGSEA. Deletions cut 3 bases from V and 2 bases from J, with 8 bases between.

This clone was recorded only once. The chain links TRBV18 to TRBJ2-7; TRBD1 is a possible D gene (6 bases). Germline assignment: CDR1 KGHSH and CDR2 LQKENI. This CDR3 contains 17 residues. Trimming left V 1 base short and J 0 bases short, with 16 bases between. CDR3 DNA: TGTGCCAGCTCACCACAGACAGGTCCGAGGAGCTCCTACGAGCAGTACTTC. This gives the protein CASSPQTGPRSSYEQYF.

This sequence joins TRBV6-5 and TRBJ2-7; 7 bases are shared with TRBD1. Germline loops: CDR1 MNHEY, CDR2 SVGAGI. Losses at the gene ends were 4 bases for V and 3 bases for J; bases not matched to a gene: 6. There are 14 residues in the CDR3. CDR3 sequence (DNA): TGTGCCAGCAGTTTCACCTCAGGGGGCTACGAGCAGTACTTC. This codes for CASSFTSGGYEQYF.

The rearrangement uses TRBV4-3 and TRBJ2-7; tentative D call: TRBD2 (6 bases). The ends were cut back, 6 bases at V and 2 bases at J, with 20 bases in the middle. Germline V gives CDR1 LGHNA, CDR2 YSLEER. The CDR3 is made up of 16 amino acids. The CDR3 region has the DNA TGCGCCAGCAGTATGGATTATTGGAGGGCCCCCTACGAGCAGTACTTC. Translating it yields CASSMDYWRAPYEQYF.

J is TRBJ1-2 and V is TRBV7-8; tentative D call: TRBD1 (5 bases). Trimming took off 1 base at V and 7 bases at J, with 13 bases between the two ends. This CDR3 comprises 14 residues. Germline CDR1 and CDR2: SGHVS and FQNEAQ. The CDR3 coding sequence is TGTGCCAGCAGCTTAGTGGGGGGAGGCGGTGGCTACACCTTC. Its protein is CASSLVGGGGGYTF. Combining the CDR3 with reference TRBV7-8 and TRBJ1-2 gives the whole variable domain GAGVSQSPRYKVAKRGQDVALRCDPISGHVSLFWYQQALGQGPEFLTYFQNEAQLDKSGLPSDRFFAERPEGSVSTLKIQRTQQEDSAVYLCASSLVGGGGGYTFGSGTRLTVV.

This clone was detected once. V gene TRBV4-2 combines with J gene TRBJ2-4; 9 positions match TRBD1. V shed 1 base, J shed 5 bases, and the junction held 6 bases outside the gene matches. The CDR3 runs to 16 residues. The germline CDR1 and CDR2 sequences are LGHNA and YNFKEQ. CDR3 nucleotide sequence: TGTGCCAGCAGCCAAGGCAACAGGGGGCCTGAAAACATTCAGTACTTC. This codes for CASSQGNRGPENIQYF.

The V gene is TRBV11-3, the J gene TRBJ2-7; TRBD2 aligns across 11 bases. The CDR3 has 18 residues. CDR1 is SGHNT and CDR2 is YENEEA in the germline V gene. Losses at the gene ends were 3 bases for V and 1 base for J; bases not matched to a gene: 11. In DNA form, the CDR3 reads TGTGCCAGCAGCTTTAGGATGCCATGGACTAGCGGGTCCTACGAGCAGTACTTC. Translation gives CASSFRMPWTSGSYEQYF.

The V call is TRBV19, the J call TRBJ1-2; the D is unclear. Germline V lookup: CDR1 LNHDA, CDR2 SQIVND (reference sequence). This CDR3 is 15 amino acids long. The V end lost 0 bases, the J end lost 2 bases, and 10 bases lay between the germline ends. Here the CDR3 reads CASSIDVGKNYGYTF. CDR3 coding DNA: TGTGCCAGTAGTATAGATGTCGGGAAAAACTATGGCTACACCTTC.

This clone has a single count. The V and J genes are TRBV12-2 and TRBJ2-1; the D segment call TRBD2 is taken from the table without a DNA check. TRBV12-2 is termed a pseudogene. The CDR3 length is 15 residues. CDR3 residues: CASRYQREGGHEKFF. The CDR3 DNA is TGTGCAAGTCGCTATCAGCGGGAGGGTGGTCATGAGAAGTTCTTC.